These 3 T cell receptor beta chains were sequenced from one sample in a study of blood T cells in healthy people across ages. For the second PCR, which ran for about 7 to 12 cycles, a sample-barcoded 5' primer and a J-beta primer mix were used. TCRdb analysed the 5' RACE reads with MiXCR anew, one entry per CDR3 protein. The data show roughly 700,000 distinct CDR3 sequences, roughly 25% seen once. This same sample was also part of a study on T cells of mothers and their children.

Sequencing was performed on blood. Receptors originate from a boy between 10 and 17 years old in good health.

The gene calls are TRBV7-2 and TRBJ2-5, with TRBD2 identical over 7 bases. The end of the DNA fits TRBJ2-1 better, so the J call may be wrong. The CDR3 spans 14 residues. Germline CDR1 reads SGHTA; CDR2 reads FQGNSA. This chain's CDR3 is CASTPRLAGNEQFF. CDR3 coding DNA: TGTGCCAGCACCCCAAGACTAGCTGGGAATGAGCAGTTCTTC.

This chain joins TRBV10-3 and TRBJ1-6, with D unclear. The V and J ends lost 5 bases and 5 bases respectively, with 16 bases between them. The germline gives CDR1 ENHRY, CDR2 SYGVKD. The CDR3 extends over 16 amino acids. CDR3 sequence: CAISISRLKDNSPLHF. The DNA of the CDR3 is TGTGCCATCAGTATTAGTCGACTTAAGGATAATTCACCCCTCCACTTT.

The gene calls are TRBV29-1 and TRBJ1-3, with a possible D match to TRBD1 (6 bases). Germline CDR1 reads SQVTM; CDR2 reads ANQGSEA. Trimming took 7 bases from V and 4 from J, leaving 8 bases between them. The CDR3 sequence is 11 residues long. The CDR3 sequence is CSADRGNTIYF. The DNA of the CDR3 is TGCAGCGCCGACAGGGGAAACACCATATATTTT.